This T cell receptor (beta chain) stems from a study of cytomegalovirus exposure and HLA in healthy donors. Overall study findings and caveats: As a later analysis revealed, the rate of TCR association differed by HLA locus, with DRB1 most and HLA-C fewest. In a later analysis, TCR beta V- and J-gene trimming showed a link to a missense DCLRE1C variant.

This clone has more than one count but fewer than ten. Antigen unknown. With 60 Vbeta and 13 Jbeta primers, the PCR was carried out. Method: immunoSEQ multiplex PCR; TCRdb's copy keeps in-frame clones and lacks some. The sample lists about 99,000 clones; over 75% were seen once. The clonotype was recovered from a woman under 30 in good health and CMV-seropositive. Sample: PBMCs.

The CDR3 DNA sequence: TGTGCCAGTAGTATCATACAGGGGGCAAGCAATCAGCCCCAGCATTTT. Residues: CASSIIQGASNQPQHF. The chain uses TRBV19 and TRBJ1-5; 9 bases are shared with TRBD1. The CDR3 has 16 amino acids. Germline V lookup: CDR1 LNHDA, CDR2 SQIVND (reference sequence). The V segment lost 3 bases and the J segment 1 base; nucleotides outside the gene matches: 4.